This is a list of T cell receptor beta chains from one sample in a study of spatial heterogeneity in lung cancer. Using its own MiXCR run on the 5' RACE reads, TCRdb lists one record per CDR3 protein. The table shows 25,000 to 30,000 distinct CDR3 sequences, with around 6.9% occurring only once. The specimen comprised lung tumor tissue, sampled at surgery. The receptors here all came from a male donor with early-stage non-small cell lung cancer. The conserved cysteine and the conserved F or W are not part of the CDR3 here. The order of the fields is V gene, CDR3 protein.

TRBV5-1 | ASSTNRDSGNTIY
TRBV12-3/TRBV12-4 | ATRNRLVGAEAF
TRBV20-1 | SASPRASAGADTQY
TRBV28 | ASSGRGHPQETQY
TRBV19 | ASRPRQAGGYT
TRBV7-2 | ASSLAGELF
TRBV30 | AWSVVGGEQY
TRBV6-5 | ASSRRRADYGYT
TRBV20-1 | SAPDRGQSGANVLT
TRBV7-2 | ASSSSRDWNQPQH
TRBV10-3 | ATMSHQGAGANVLT
TRBV20-1 | SALQPATNEKLF
TRBV29-1 | SVRRVGTEAF
TRBV5-1 | ASSLRETSYNEQF
TRBV6-6 | ASSYSTGQESSYNSPLH
TRBV7-2 | ASSLSSASGNTIY
TRBV12-3/TRBV12-4 | ASSLGQGYGYT
TRBV20-1 | SARLAYEQF
TRBV5-1 | ASSLEGLQETQY
TRBV7-7 | ASSAGISETQY
TRBV12-3/TRBV12-4 | ASSFGSKETQY
TRBV6-2/TRBV6-3 | ASTSLAGGAGELF
TRBV6-5 | ASSYSQGIPGNTIY
TRBV12-3/TRBV12-4 | ASTVDRVEVNEQF
TRBV7-2 | ASNLVGNQPQH
TRBV20-1 | SAGAGQTQY
TRBV5-1 | ASSWGQGRSYEQY
TRBV27 | ASSHRSTGDEQF
TRBV11-2 | ASSLVDTEAF
TRBV18 | ASSLSSQGDTQY
TRBV20-1 | SATTGDYEQY
TRBV24-1 | ATRQGSNQPQH
TRBV5-5 | ASSLAQMDTQN
TRBV7-2 | ASSLGRGGRSTDTQY
TRBV10-3 | AIGTVALGQY
TRBV5-1 | ASSLAGTGQETQY
TRBV7-2 | ASSLDRRKPQH
TRBV7-2 | ASRRTGNTEAF
TRBV12-3/TRBV12-4 | ASSSGPTQY
TRBV20-1 | SARVLSGWRGYT
TRBV3-1 | ASSQGPTGTATEAF
TRBV7-2 | ASSLVTGDTEAF
TRBV15 | ATSREGPEPYEQY
TRBV7-2 | ASSLREVGGRTDTQY
TRBV6-5 | ASSYRSPPWTGGREKLF
TRBV7-7 | ASSLTGSSYNEQF
TRBV28 | ASRVGPSAWEKLF
TRBV27 | ASSPLDRGLKKLF
TRBV2 | ASKIEHTGELF
TRBV5-4 | ASSFSKGGYEQY
TRBV10-3 | AISGSGGAASSEQF
TRBV5-1 | ASSLEDLRNGYT
TRBV28 | ASSFRGPQGETQY
TRBV5-1 | ASSSPDSNYGYT
TRBV6-5 | ASRPQGGDQPQH
TRBV18 | ASSLQENTEAF
TRBV15 | ATSRDREGANSPLH
TRBV5-1 | ASSRTSGDSNEQF
TRBV5-1 | ASSLFTGELF
TRBV20-1 | SARDDRSYGYT